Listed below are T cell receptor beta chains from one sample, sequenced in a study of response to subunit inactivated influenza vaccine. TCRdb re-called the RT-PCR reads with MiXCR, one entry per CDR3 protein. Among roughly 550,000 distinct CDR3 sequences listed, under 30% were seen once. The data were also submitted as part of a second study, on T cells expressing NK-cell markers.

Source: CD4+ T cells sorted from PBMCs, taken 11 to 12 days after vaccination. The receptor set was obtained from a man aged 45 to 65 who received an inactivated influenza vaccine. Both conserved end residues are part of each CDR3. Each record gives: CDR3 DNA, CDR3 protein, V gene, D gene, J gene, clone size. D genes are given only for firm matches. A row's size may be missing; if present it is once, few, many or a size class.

CDR3 DNA: TGCAGTGCTAGCCCGGCTAGCGGGGAGCCAGATACGCAGTATTTT
CDR3 protein: CSASPASGEPDTQYF
V gene: TRBV20-1
D gene: TRBD2
J gene: TRBJ2-3
clone size: NA

CDR3 DNA: TGCAGCGTGGACAGGGGTTATAACACTGAAGCTTTCTTT
CDR3 protein: CSVDRGYNTEAFF
V gene: TRBV29-1
D gene: TRBD1
J gene: TRBJ1-1
clone size: NA

CDR3 DNA: TGCGCCAGCAGCCAAGGTTATGGACTAGCGGGAGGCGGGGAGCTGTTTTTT
CDR3 protein: CASSQGYGLAGGGELFF
V gene: TRBV4-1
D gene: TRBD2
J gene: TRBJ2-2
clone size: NA

CDR3 DNA: TGCGCCAGCAGCCGTATGTATTTTAGCGGACGGGCCGACAATGAGCAGTTCTTC
CDR3 protein: CASSRMYFSGRADNEQFF
V gene: TRBV4-3
D gene: NA
J gene: TRBJ2-1
clone size: NA

CDR3 DNA: TGTGCCAGCAGCCAAGTGGAAGACTATGGCTACACCTTC
CDR3 protein: CASSQVEDYGYTF
V gene: TRBV3-1
D gene: NA
J gene: TRBJ1-2
clone size: NA

CDR3 DNA: TGTGCCAGCAGCTTGTGGGGCATTGGCCAGCCCCAGCATTTT
CDR3 protein: CASSLWGIGQPQHF
V gene: TRBV5-6
D gene: NA
J gene: TRBJ1-5
clone size: few

CDR3 DNA: TGTGCCAGCAGCCCCCAACAGGGAAATGAAAAACTGTTTTTT
CDR3 protein: CASSPQQGNEKLFF
V gene: TRBV7-2
D gene: NA
J gene: TRBJ1-4
clone size: NA

CDR3 DNA: TGTGCCACCTCCGGCGGGACTATGATACATGAGCAGTTCTTC
CDR3 protein: CATSGGTMIHEQFF
V gene: TRBV10-3
D gene: TRBD2
J gene: TRBJ2-1
clone size: few

CDR3 DNA: TGCGCCAGCAGCCAAGGACAGGTTATAAACACTGAAGCTTTCTTT
CDR3 protein: CASSQGQVINTEAFF
V gene: TRBV4-1
D gene: NA
J gene: TRBJ1-1
clone size: NA

CDR3 DNA: TGTGCCAGCAGTTCTACTAGCCTCGAGCAGTTCTTC
CDR3 protein: CASSSTSLEQFF
V gene: TRBV7-2
D gene: NA
J gene: TRBJ2-1
clone size: NA

CDR3 DNA: TGCGCCAGCAGCAATCGGGACAGCTACACCTTC
CDR3 protein: CASSNRDSYTF
V gene: TRBV5-1
D gene: NA
J gene: TRBJ1-2
clone size: NA

CDR3 DNA: TGTGCCAGCAGCTTAACGGGACAGGGGTACAATGAGCAGTTCTTC
CDR3 protein: CASSLTGQGYNEQFF
V gene: TRBV7-9
D gene: TRBD1
J gene: TRBJ2-1
clone size: few

CDR3 DNA: TGCAGCGTTGTCGGGGTTGGAGAGACCCAGTACTTC
CDR3 protein: CSVVGVGETQYF
V gene: TRBV29-1
D gene: NA
J gene: TRBJ2-5
clone size: NA

CDR3 DNA: TGTGCCAGCAGCCGACAGGGATACTCTGGAAACACCATATATTTT
CDR3 protein: CASSRQGYSGNTIYF
V gene: TRBV7-2
D gene: TRBD1
J gene: TRBJ1-3
clone size: many

CDR3 DNA: TGCGCCAGCAGCAATAGCCACGAGCAGTACTTC
CDR3 protein: CASSNSHEQYF
V gene: TRBV4-3
D gene: NA
J gene: TRBJ2-7
clone size: NA

CDR3 DNA: TGTGCCAGCAGCCGGGGACAGTGGGTGGTTAAATCACCCCTCCACTTT
CDR3 protein: CASSRGQWVVKSPLHF
V gene: TRBV11-2
D gene: TRBD1
J gene: TRBJ1-6
clone size: few

CDR3 DNA: TGTGCCAGCAGCCCTACCCGGACTAGCGGGACCTACGAGCAGTACTTC
CDR3 protein: CASSPTRTSGTYEQYF
V gene: TRBV3-1
D gene: TRBD2
J gene: TRBJ2-7
clone size: NA

CDR3 DNA: TGTGCCAGCAGCTTAAGCCGGGGGGATACGCAGTATTTT
CDR3 protein: CASSLSRGDTQYF
V gene: TRBV7-3
D gene: NA
J gene: TRBJ2-3
clone size: NA

CDR3 DNA: TGTGCCAGCTCGGACTCCTTGGACACTGAAGCTTTCTTT
CDR3 protein: CASSDSLDTEAFF
V gene: TRBV18
D gene: NA
J gene: TRBJ1-1
clone size: NA

CDR3 DNA: TGTGCCAGCAGCCGCCTCTCAAGCACAGATACGCAGTATTTT
CDR3 protein: CASSRLSSTDTQYF
V gene: TRBV16
D gene: NA
J gene: TRBJ2-3
clone size: NA

CDR3 DNA: TGTGCCAGCAGTATACAGGGGGCCGGCAATCAGCCCCAGCATTTT
CDR3 protein: CASSIQGAGNQPQHF
V gene: TRBV2
D gene: TRBD1
J gene: TRBJ1-5
clone size: few

CDR3 DNA: TGTGCCAGCAGCCCGCTGACTAGCGGGGGTAGGAATGAGCAGTTCTTC
CDR3 protein: CASSPLTSGGRNEQFF
V gene: TRBV9
D gene: TRBD2
J gene: TRBJ2-1
clone size: few

CDR3 DNA: TGTGCCAGTAGTATTGAATCAAGGCAGTACTTC
CDR3 protein: CASSIESRQYF
V gene: TRBV19
D gene: NA
J gene: TRBJ2-7
clone size: once

CDR3 DNA: TGCAGTGCTAACCGACTAGCGGGAGGCACTGAGCAGTTCTTC
CDR3 protein: CSANRLAGGTEQFF
V gene: TRBV20-1
D gene: TRBD2
J gene: TRBJ2-1
clone size: NA

CDR3 DNA: TGTGCCAGCAGCTCGACAGATATGAACACTGAAGCTTTCTTT
CDR3 protein: CASSSTDMNTEAFF
V gene: TRBV11-2
D gene: NA
J gene: TRBJ1-1
clone size: few

CDR3 DNA: TGTGCCAGCAGGAGACAGGGCGGCAGCTACGAGCAGTACTTC
CDR3 protein: CASRRQGGSYEQYF
V gene: TRBV12-3/TRBV12-4
D gene: TRBD1
J gene: TRBJ2-7
clone size: many

CDR3 DNA: TGCAGTGCTAGAGATCCCGGGACACCTAGCAATCAGCCCCAGCATTTT
CDR3 protein: CSARDPGTPSNQPQHF
V gene: TRBV20-1
D gene: NA
J gene: TRBJ1-5
clone size: few

CDR3 DNA: TGCAGTGCTACGGACAGTGCCTACTACGAGCAGTACTTC
CDR3 protein: CSATDSAYYEQYF
V gene: TRBV20-1
D gene: NA
J gene: TRBJ2-7
clone size: few

CDR3 DNA: TGTGCCATCAGTGAGTCTACAGAAGTCTATGGCTACACCTTC
CDR3 protein: CAISESTEVYGYTF
V gene: TRBV10-3
D gene: NA
J gene: TRBJ1-2
clone size: few

CDR3 DNA: TGCGCCAGCAGCTTGACCAGCGATAATGAAAAACTGTTTTTT
CDR3 protein: CASSLTSDNEKLFF
V gene: TRBV5-1
D gene: NA
J gene: TRBJ1-4
clone size: NA

CDR3 DNA: TGTGCCAGCAGCCAAGGAAGGGTTCGAAAAAACATTCAGTACTTC
CDR3 protein: CASSQGRVRKNIQYF
V gene: TRBV3-1
D gene: NA
J gene: TRBJ2-4
clone size: NA

CDR3 DNA: TGTGCCTGGAGGACAAGTTATAATTCACCCCTCCACTTT
CDR3 protein: CAWRTSYNSPLHF
V gene: TRBV30
D gene: NA
J gene: TRBJ1-6
clone size: NA

CDR3 DNA: TGCGCCAGCAGCTTGTTGGGGGCCGGGGAAAAACTGTTTTTT
CDR3 protein: CASSLLGAGEKLFF
V gene: TRBV5-1
D gene: NA
J gene: TRBJ1-4
clone size: NA

CDR3 DNA: TGCAGTGCCCAGAATCCCGGGACTAGCTCCTACGAGCAGTACTTC
CDR3 protein: CSAQNPGTSSYEQYF
V gene: TRBV20-1
D gene: TRBD2
J gene: TRBJ2-7
clone size: few

CDR3 DNA: TGTGCCAGCAGCTCCCGTACAGGGCGCACAGATACGCAGTATTTT
CDR3 protein: CASSSRTGRTDTQYF
V gene: TRBV5-4
D gene: NA
J gene: TRBJ2-3
clone size: few

CDR3 DNA: TGTGCCAGCAGTTTGTTAACTGACAGGGGCGGTCGGGAGACCCAGTACTTC
CDR3 protein: CASSLLTDRGGRETQYF
V gene: TRBV28
D gene: TRBD1
J gene: TRBJ2-5
clone size: NA

CDR3 DNA: TGTGCCACCAGTGCTGGTAGGGGGGAGCGGGTAGAGACCCAGTACTTC
CDR3 protein: CATSAGRGERVETQYF
V gene: TRBV24-1
D gene: NA
J gene: TRBJ2-5
clone size: few

CDR3 DNA: TGTGCCAGCAGTGTGGACAGGGGGGCCTACGAGCAGTACTTC
CDR3 protein: CASSVDRGAYEQYF
V gene: TRBV6-1
D gene: TRBD1
J gene: TRBJ2-7
clone size: few

CDR3 DNA: TGTGCCATCAGTGAGGGACTAGCGGGAGCGCTAGGTAACAATGAGCAGTTCTTC
CDR3 protein: CAISEGLAGALGNNEQFF
V gene: TRBV10-3
D gene: TRBD2
J gene: TRBJ2-1
clone size: NA

CDR3 DNA: TGTGCCAGTTCTCCACGGGGGGACTCCTACGAGCAGTACTTC
CDR3 protein: CASSPRGDSYEQYF
V gene: TRBV6-1
D gene: TRBD2
J gene: TRBJ2-7
clone size: few

CDR3 DNA: TGCGCCAGCAGCTTGGATGCGGGAGGGTCCTACAATGAGCAGTTCTTC
CDR3 protein: CASSLDAGGSYNEQFF
V gene: TRBV5-1
D gene: TRBD2
J gene: TRBJ2-1
clone size: many

CDR3 DNA: TGTGCCAGCAGCCAGACAGGGAGGAATTCACCCCTCCACTTT
CDR3 protein: CASSQTGRNSPLHF
V gene: TRBV4-2
D gene: TRBD1
J gene: TRBJ1-6
clone size: NA

CDR3 DNA: TGCGCCAGCAGACGACAGGGCCGCATTTACAGAACAGATACGCAGTATTTT
CDR3 protein: CASRRQGRIYRTDTQYF
V gene: TRBV5-1
D gene: TRBD1
J gene: TRBJ2-3
clone size: NA

CDR3 DNA: TGTGCCAGCAGCCTCGGGGGCACGGAGCTGTTTTTT
CDR3 protein: CASSLGGTELFF
V gene: TRBV7-3
D gene: NA
J gene: TRBJ2-2
clone size: few

CDR3 DNA: TGTGCCAGCAGCTCTCCGACTTTTGAGCAGTTCTTC
CDR3 protein: CASSSPTFEQFF
V gene: TRBV7-2
D gene: NA
J gene: TRBJ2-1
clone size: many

CDR3 DNA: TGTGCCAGCAGCTTAGTCGGGAGTGTCTCCTACAATGAGCAGTTCTTC
CDR3 protein: CASSLVGSVSYNEQFF
V gene: TRBV7-2
D gene: NA
J gene: TRBJ2-1
clone size: few

CDR3 DNA: TGCAGTGCTTCAACCGGGACAGCTATCTACGAGCAGTACTTC
CDR3 protein: CSASTGTAIYEQYF
V gene: TRBV20-1
D gene: TRBD1
J gene: TRBJ2-7
clone size: NA

CDR3 DNA: TGCAGTGCTGGGATTAGCGGGAGACAAGAGACCCAGTACTTC
CDR3 protein: CSAGISGRQETQYF
V gene: TRBV20-1
D gene: TRBD2
J gene: TRBJ2-5
clone size: NA

CDR3 DNA: TGTGCCAGCAGTAGGGAGGGGGCCCGACTCTCCTACGAGCAGTACTTC
CDR3 protein: CASSREGARLSYEQYF
V gene: TRBV11-2
D gene: NA
J gene: TRBJ2-7
clone size: few

CDR3 DNA: TGTGCCAGCAGCTCGTCCGGGACAGGGTACGAGCAGTACTTC
CDR3 protein: CASSSSGTGYEQYF
V gene: TRBV7-8
D gene: TRBD1
J gene: TRBJ2-7
clone size: few

CDR3 DNA: TGCGCCAGCAGCTCTGGGGCCGCCGGGGAGCTGTTTTTT
CDR3 protein: CASSSGAAGELFF
V gene: TRBV5-1
D gene: NA
J gene: TRBJ2-2
clone size: few

CDR3 DNA: TGCAGTGCTAGAGTTGTCGGCGGGGGCGGTTACAATGAGCAGTTCTTC
CDR3 protein: CSARVVGGGGYNEQFF
V gene: TRBV20-1
D gene: NA
J gene: TRBJ2-1
clone size: few

CDR3 DNA: TGTGCCAGCAGTTTCGGGACAGGGGGAGAGAACTTC
CDR3 protein: CASSFGTGGENF
V gene: TRBV12-3/TRBV12-4
D gene: TRBD1
J gene: TRBJ2-5
clone size: many

CDR3 DNA: TGCAGTGCTTCGAAACCCGGGACTAGCCCTTACAATGAGCAGTTCTTC
CDR3 protein: CSASKPGTSPYNEQFF
V gene: TRBV20-1
D gene: TRBD2
J gene: TRBJ2-1
clone size: few

CDR3 DNA: TGCGCCAGCAGCTTGGAAACAAGGGGTCGGAACACCGGGGAGCTGTTTTTT
CDR3 protein: CASSLETRGRNTGELFF
V gene: TRBV5-1
D gene: NA
J gene: TRBJ2-2
clone size: many

CDR3 DNA: TGTGCCAGCAGCTTGGTGGACAGGCCCTACGAGCAGTACTTC
CDR3 protein: CASSLVDRPYEQYF
V gene: TRBV5-6
D gene: TRBD1
J gene: TRBJ2-7
clone size: NA

CDR3 DNA: TGTGCCAGCAGCAGTAGCGGGAGCCGCCTCTACGAGCAGTACTTC
CDR3 protein: CASSSSGSRLYEQYF
V gene: TRBV11-2
D gene: TRBD2
J gene: TRBJ2-7
clone size: few

CDR3 DNA: TGCAGCGTTGCACAGGGGGTTTCCACAGATACGCAGTATTTT
CDR3 protein: CSVAQGVSTDTQYF
V gene: TRBV29-1
D gene: TRBD1
J gene: TRBJ2-3
clone size: NA

CDR3 DNA: TGCGCCAGCAGCCAAGATCGTTGGGGGGGGACTGAAGCTTTCTTT
CDR3 protein: CASSQDRWGGTEAFF
V gene: TRBV4-3
D gene: NA
J gene: TRBJ1-1
clone size: once

CDR3 DNA: TGTGCCAGCAGCTCCCATCCCCGGACAGGGGCTTCAGGGGAGACCCAGTACTTC
CDR3 protein: CASSSHPRTGASGETQYF
V gene: TRBV7-8
D gene: TRBD1
J gene: TRBJ2-5
clone size: few